One and the same sample provided the 3 T cell receptor beta chains below, sequenced in a study of cytomegalovirus exposure and HLA in healthy donors. Both 60 Vbeta primers and 13 Jbeta primers went into the PCR. Here immunoSEQ multiplex PCR was the method, and the copy in TCRdb shows in-frame clones only, minus some. This table holds some 100,000 clones, roughly 74% found once. Sequencing input: PBMCs. The source is a woman in her 70s in good health and CMV-seropositive.

The rearrangement links TRBV4-3 to TRBJ1-3; D gene ambiguous. Germline V gene lookup returns CDR1 LGHNA and CDR2 YSLEER. V lost 0 bases, J lost 0 bases, and 15 bases lay in between. The CDR3 loop spans 18 amino acids. The CDR3 DNA follows: TGCGCCAGCAGCCAAGAAACCCCGTCGCGTTCCTCTGGAAACACCATATATTTT. The encoded protein is CASSQETPSRSSGNTIYF.

J is TRBJ2-7 and V is TRBV4-1; TRBD2 agrees at 9 bases. The CDR3 is 19 residues long. J was trimmed by 5 bases and V by 3 bases; bases with no gene match: 20. The V gene's germline CDR1 is MGHRA and CDR2 YSYEKL. The CDR3 reads CASSQAPEAGRGGLNEQYF. CDR3 coding DNA: TGCGCCAGCAGCCAGGCACCTGAGGCGGGGCGGGGGGGCCTCAACGAGCAGTACTTC.

The gene calls are TRBV11-2 and TRBJ1-4; D gene ambiguous. The CDR3 spans 15 residues. Germline V gene lookup returns CDR1 SGHAT and CDR2 FQNNGV. V was cut by 1 base and J by 6 bases, with 12 bases left in between. The CDR3 loop reads CASSLGRRQDEKLFF. In DNA form, the CDR3 reads TGTGCCAGCAGCTTAGGGCGCAGGCAGGATGAAAAACTGTTTTTT.